Below, 32 T cell receptor beta chains from the same sample are listed, as sequenced in a study of regulatory T cells in long-lasting Graves disease. Time point in this sample: newly diagnosed GD, antithyroid drugs for less than 3 months. Isolated PBMC RNA provided the starting material for the TCR library. The TCR beta library used iRepertoire HTBI primers with Arm-PCR amplification of CDR3. TCRdb reanalysed the multiplex PCR reads using MiXCR and keeps one entry per CDR3 protein. The repertoire consists of roughly 410,000 distinct CDR3 sequences, with 15% occurring once and the leading ten covering about 8%. These data were also filed under a second study, of T cells in Graves' hyperthyroidism and ophthalmopathy.

Sample: peripheral blood mononuclear cells (PBMCs), taken at new diagnosis, from a patient treated with antithyroid drugs. The source of these receptors is a woman aged 40-49 years with Graves disease.

This clonotype was found many times. The gene calls are TRBV4-2 and TRBJ2-1; the match to TRBD2 covers 12 bases. Germline CDR1 is LGHNA and CDR2 is YNFKEQ. The CDR3 loop spans 16 amino acids. V was pared by 3 bases and J by 6 bases, with 6 bases of the junction left unmatched. The DNA for the CDR3 is TGTGCCAGCAGCCAGGCCGGACTAGCGGGGCCCAATGAGCAGTTCTTC. It is translated as CASSQAGLAGPNEQFF.

The V call is TRBV29-1, the J call TRBJ1-2; D unclear. The CDR3 sequence is 11 residues long. The V gene lost 0 bases and the J gene lost 8 bases, with 7 bases spanning the gap. Germline CDR1 SQVTM, CDR2 ANQGSEA. The CDR3 is CSVEEREGYTF. The CDR3 region has the DNA TGCAGCGTTGAAGAGAGGGAAGGCTACACCTTC.

The sample holds many counts of this clonotype. This sequence joins TRBV19 and TRBJ2-1; no reliable D call. Trimming removed 4 bases at V and 4 bases at J, with 17 bases between. Germline CDR1 and CDR2: LNHDA and SQIVND (reference sequence). The CDR3 consists of 16 residues. The CDR3 DNA sequence: TGTGCCAGTAGTAGGCCGGGCCCAGGAGTTTACAATGAGCAGTTCTTC. Its protein product is CASSRPGPGVYNEQFF. Based on the CDR3 plus reference TRBV19 and TRBJ2-1, the full variable domain is DGGITQSPKYLFRKEGQNVTLSCEQNLNHDAMYWYRQDPGQGLRLIYYSQIVNDFQKGDIAEGYSVSREKKESFPLTVTSAQKNPTAFYLCASSRPGPGVYNEQFFGPGTRLTVL.

This clonotype was recorded many times. The J gene is TRBJ2-1, the V gene TRBV18; D unclear. Deletions cut 7 bases from V and 8 bases from J, with 12 bases between. The CDR3 has 12 residues. Germline CDR1 and CDR2: KGHSH and LQKENI. The CDR3 DNA is TGTGCCAGCTACTGGCAAAGTGATGAGCAGTTCTTC. Translated: CASYWQSDEQFF.

This clonotype was detected ten times or more. The chain has TRBV2 and TRBJ1-5; no firm D call. The length of the CDR3 is 14 residues. The germline gives CDR1 SNHLY, CDR2 FYNNEI. Trimming left V 9 bases short and J 4 bases short, with 16 bases between. Here the CDR3 DNA reads TGTGCCAGTGCGCTAGGGCTGAGTAATCAGCCCCAGCATTTT. This encodes CASALGLSNQPQHF. Full variable domain (outside the CDR3, taken from reference TRBV2 and TRBJ1-5): EPEVTQTPSHQVTQMGQEVILRCVPISNHLYFYWYRQILGQKVEFLVSFYNNEISEKSEIFDDQFSVERPDGSNFTLKIRSTKLEDSAMYFCASALGLSNQPQHFGDGTRLSIL.

This clonotype showed up many times. The gene calls are TRBV11-3 and TRBJ2-7; D is uncertain. Germline V gives CDR1 SGHNT, CDR2 YENEEA. The CDR3 length is 15 residues. V lost 1 base and J lost 0, with 10 bases in between. This chain's CDR3 is CASSLGEQSSYEQYF. Here the CDR3 DNA reads TGTGCCAGCAGCTTAGGGGAACAGAGCTCCTACGAGCAGTACTTC.

There are many counts of this clonotype. This chain connects TRBV2 to TRBJ2-5, with unresolved D. Germline V gene data show CDR1 as SNHLY and CDR2 as FYNNEI. This CDR3 has 12 residues. The V gene lost 4 bases and the J gene lost 1 base, with 4 bases spanning the gap. The CDR3 protein is CASSGSQETQYF. CDR3 in DNA: TGTGCCAGCAGTGGTAGCCAAGAGACCCAGTACTTC. Drawing the rest from reference TRBV2 and TRBJ2-5, the complete variable domain is EPEVTQTPSHQVTQMGQEVILRCVPISNHLYFYWYRQILGQKVEFLVSFYNNEISEKSEIFDDQFSVERPDGSNFTLKIRSTKLEDSAMYFCASSGSQETQYFGPGTRLLVL.

This clonotype was counted ten times or more. V gene TRBV12-3 or TRBV12-4 combines with J gene TRBJ1-3, with D unclear. This CDR3 contains 15 residues. Trimming left V 2 bases short and J 0 bases short, with 8 bases between. Written as DNA, the CDR3 is TGTGCCAGCAGTTTAACTTCCCTCTCTGGAAACACCATATATTTT. Translating gives CASSLTSLSGNTIYF.

This chain uses TRBV20-1 with TRBJ2-1; TRBD2 matches 9 bases. V lost 0 bases to trimming and J lost 3 bases; unmatched junction nucleotides: 6. CDR3 length: 16 amino acids. Germline V lookup: CDR1 DFQATT, CDR2 SNEGSKA (reference sequence). CDR3 coding DNA: TGCAGTGCTAGAGATAGTCTAGCGGGATTCTACAATGAGCAGTTCTTC. It codes for CSARDSLAGFYNEQFF.

This clonotype was observed at least ten times. One end of the junction varies from germline; a read error may be responsible. The chain recombines TRBV5-1 with TRBJ2-2, with D possibly matching TRBD1 (5 bases). Germline V gene data show CDR1 as SGHRS and CDR2 as YFSETQ. The CDR3 has 15 amino acids. The CDR3 spells CASSLDRPNTGELFF. The DNA for the CDR3 is TGTGCCAGCAGCTTAGACAGACCGAACACCGGGGAGCTGTTTTTT.

This clonotype has a handful of counts. The rearrangement uses TRBV18 and TRBJ2-5; the match to TRBD1 covers 7 bases. The trim removed 8 bases at V and 3 bases at J, leaving 3 bases unmatched. The CDR3 is 12 amino acids. Per the germline V gene, CDR1 is KGHSH and CDR2 is LQKENI. The CDR3 loop is CASVQGEETQYF. The CDR3 DNA follows: TGTGCCAGCGTTCAGGGGGAAGAGACCCAGTACTTC.

This clonotype was counted many times. The V gene is TRBV27, the J gene TRBJ2-7, with D unclear. CDR3 size: 17 residues. Germline loops: CDR1 MNHEY, CDR2 SMNVEV (reference sequence). V lost 5 bases, J lost 0 bases, and 20 bases lay in between. CDR3 coding DNA: TGTGCCAGCAGTCCGAACCCTTACAGTGCCGGCTCCTACGAGCAGTACTTC. It is translated as CASSPNPYSAGSYEQYF.

CDR3 nucleotide sequence: TGTGCCAGCAGTTGGGGACAGGGTAATGGCGAGCAGTACTTC. It encodes CASSWGQGNGEQYF. The V call is TRBV27, the J call TRBJ2-7; 9 bases agree with TRBD1. The V gene's germline CDR1 is MNHEY and CDR2 SMNVEV (reference sequence). The CDR3 consists of 14 residues. J was trimmed by 6 bases and V by 4 bases; bases with no gene match: 7.

This clonotype has more than one count but fewer than ten. The rearrangement joins TRBV28 to TRBJ1-4, with 7 bases that match TRBD1. This CDR3 comprises 18 residues. CDR1 is MDHEN, CDR2 SYDVKM, per germline. The ends lost 6 bases at V and 6 bases at J; junction bases unmatched: 19. This CDR3 is CASSTGYGFGQEDEKLFF. DNA of the CDR3: TGTGCCAGCAGCACAGGATATGGCTTCGGACAGGAGGATGAAAAACTGTTTTTT.

This clonotype appeared many times. CDR3 coding DNA: TGTGCCAGCAGTCCTCCGGACAGAAAAGAGACCCAGTACTTC. Protein sequence: CASSPPDRKETQYF. The chain employs TRBV28 and TRBJ2-5, with D possibly TRBD1 on 6 matching bases. CDR1 and CDR2 (germline): MDHEN, SYDVKM. The CDR3 is made up of 14 amino acids. Trimming took 5 bases from V and 3 from J, leaving 13 bases between them.

V gene TRBV20-1 combines with J gene TRBJ2-3; D is undetermined. Germline V gene data show CDR1 as DFQATT and CDR2 as SNEGSKA (reference sequence). The CDR3 sequence is 14 residues long. This chain's CDR3 is CSIEDGPYTDTQYF. The CDR3 coding sequence is TGCAGCATTGAAGACGGGCCCTATACAGATACGCAGTATTTT.

With regard to this clonotype: A much more abundant neighbour one base away suggests this may be a read error. The chain is built from TRBV2 and TRBJ2-7, with unresolved D. This CDR3 comprises 11 residues. From germline, CDR1 is SNHLY and CDR2 FYNNEI. Trimming took 5 bases from V and 6 from J, leaving 8 bases between them. CDR3 protein: CASSIRCEQYF. In nucleotides, the CDR3 is TGTGCCAGCAGTATTCGTTGCGAGCAGTACTTC.

The V gene is TRBV6-2 or TRBV6-3, the J gene TRBJ2-1, with D possibly matching TRBD1 (6 bases). CDR3 length: 10 residues. Germline CDR1 reads MNHEY; CDR2 reads SVGEGT. The V end was cut by 8 bases, the J end by 9 bases, with 8 bases between. The CDR3 DNA reads TGTGCCAGCCAGGGGTTTGAGCAGTTCTTC. Protein: CASQGFEQFF.

The V gene is TRBV29-1, the J gene TRBJ2-4; no definite D call. Germline lookup yields CDR1 SQVTM and CDR2 ANQGSEA. V was pared by 3 bases and J by 10 bases, with 10 bases between. CDR3 size: 11 residues. CDR3 DNA: TGCAGCGTTGAGGATACTGGGATTCAGTACTTC. Its protein product is CSVEDTGIQYF.

This clonotype appeared many times. This chain uses TRBV29-1 with TRBJ2-1; D might be TRBD2 (6 bases). This CDR3 comprises 15 residues. Trimming left V 7 bases short and J 7 bases short, with 23 bases between. Looked up from germline, CDR1 is SQVTM and CDR2 is ANQGSEA. This CDR3 reads CSAEGPGRIGNEQFF. For the CDR3, the DNA is TGCAGCGCCGAGGGGCCAGGGAGGATTGGGAATGAGCAGTTCTTC.

This clonotype was seen only a few times. The genes are TRBV15 and TRBJ2-7; tentatively, D is TRBD2 (6 bases). This CDR3 has 13 amino acids. V lost 6 bases, J lost 0 bases, and 9 bases lay in between. Germline CDR1 reads LNHNV; CDR2 reads YYDKDF (reference sequence). The CDR3 region is CATRGLPSYEQYF. CDR3 coding DNA: TGTGCCACCAGGGGACTGCCCTCCTACGAGCAGTACTTC.

This clonotype was detected many times. The J gene is TRBJ2-1, the V gene TRBV28; D remains ambiguous. CDR1 is MDHEN, CDR2 SYDVKM, per germline. The length of the CDR3 is 10 residues. Trimming removed 5 bases from V and 11 bases from J, with 7 bases in between. In DNA form, the CDR3 reads TGTGCCAGCAGTCTAGAGCAGCAGTTCTTC. It specifies CASSLEQQFF. Looking up the rest from reference TRBV28 and TRBJ2-1 gives the full variable domain: DVKVTQSSRYLVKRTGEKVFLECVQDMDHENMFWYRQDPGLGLRLIYFSYDVKMKEKGDIPEGYSVSREKKERFSLILESASTNQTSMYLCASSLEQQFFGPGTRLTVL.

Turning to this clonotype: A much larger clone lies a single base off, so this may be a read error. The chain carries TRBV6-1 and TRBJ2-2; 7 bases are shared with TRBD1. In germline, CDR1 is MNHNS, CDR2 SASEGT. The CDR3 extends over 15 amino acids. The CDR3 DNA is TGTGCCAGCAGCGACCGGGACAGCCTTTCCGGGGAGCTGTCTTTT. Its protein is CASSDRDSLSGELSF.

The rearrangement uses TRBV19 and TRBJ1-6; TRBD1 is a possible D gene (5 bases). The CDR3 has 14 amino acids. CDR1 is LNHDA, CDR2 SQIVND, per germline (reference sequence). V was cut by 3 bases and J by 9 bases, with 12 bases left in between. CDR3 nucleotide sequence: TGTGCCAGTAGTATCGGGGGAAGCGGTTCACCCCTCCACTTT. Its protein product is CASSIGGSGSPLHF. Full variable domain (outside the CDR3, taken from reference TRBV19 and TRBJ1-6): DGGITQSPKYLFRKEGQNVTLSCEQNLNHDAMYWYRQDPGQGLRLIYYSQIVNDFQKGDIAEGYSVSREKKESFPLTVTSAQKNPTAFYLCASSIGGSGSPLHFGNGTRLTVT.

The chain has TRBV12-3 or TRBV12-4 and TRBJ2-5, with a weak D call TRBD2 (6 bases). Trimming removed 8 bases from V and 3 bases from J, with 16 bases in between. This CDR3 comprises 14 residues. CDR3 region: CASGPSTGEETQYF. Here the CDR3 DNA reads TGTGCCAGCGGTCCATCGACGGGGGAAGAGACCCAGTACTTC.

This clonotype appeared many times. This chain uses TRBV12-3 or TRBV12-4 with TRBJ2-7; possible D gene TRBD1, 6 bases. V lost 4 bases, J lost 1 base, and 8 bases lay in between. The CDR3 runs 13 residues. The CDR3 sequence is CASSWTVSYEQYF. CDR3 nucleotides: TGTGCCAGCAGTTGGACAGTGTCCTACGAGCAGTACTTC.

This clonotype was seen a handful of times. V and J are TRBV18 and TRBJ1-6; TRBD1 agrees at 9 bases. The CDR3 contains 15 residues. The ends lost 8 bases at V and 5 bases at J; junction bases unmatched: 7. Per the germline V gene, CDR1 is KGHSH and CDR2 is LQKENI. The CDR3 region has the DNA TGTGCCAGCACCCAACAGGGGGCAAATAATTCACCCCTCCACTTT. Translation: CASTQQGANNSPLHF.

The chain uses TRBV19 and TRBJ2-7; TRBD2 aligns across 11 bases. CDR3 length: 15 residues. Trimming cost V 6 bases and J 2 bases; bases outside gene matches: 6. CDR1 LNHDA and CDR2 SQIVND come from the germline V gene (reference sequence). In DNA form, the CDR3 reads TGTGCCAGTAGCAATCTAGCGGGAGGTGCCTACGAGCAGTACTTC. Translated: CASSNLAGGAYEQYF.

The chain has TRBV10-3 and TRBJ2-7; TRBD1 aligns across 7 bases. CDR1 and CDR2 from the germline V gene are ENHRY and SYGVKD. CDR3 length: 14 amino acids. V lost 2 bases to trimming and J lost 7 bases; unmatched junction nucleotides: 8. CDR3: CAISEVQGKREQYF. DNA for the CDR3: TGTGCCATCAGTGAGGTACAGGGGAAGCGAGAGCAGTACTTC.

This clonotype has a count of ten or more. The chain combines TRBV7-9 with TRBJ2-1; the match to TRBD1 covers 8 bases. CDR3 length: 14 residues. The germline V gene has CDR1 SEHNR and CDR2 FQNEAQ (reference sequence). The V gene end was trimmed by 6 bases and the J gene end by 5 bases; junction bases not matched to a gene: 6. The CDR3 sequence: CASRGTGDNNEQFF. The CDR3 DNA sequence: TGTGCCAGCAGGGGGACAGGAGACAACAATGAGCAGTTCTTC.

The CDR3 region is CASSFRLGTEAFF. The DNA for the CDR3 is TGTGCCAGCAGCTTTCGTCTCGGTACTGAAGCTTTCTTT. This rearrangement joins TRBV11-2 to TRBJ1-1; D remains ambiguous. V lost 3 bases to trimming and J lost 5 bases, with 10 bases between them. Germline V gene lookup returns CDR1 SGHAT and CDR2 FQNNGV. CDR3 length: 13 amino acids.

Ten or more counts support this clonotype. The rearrangement uses TRBV12-3 or TRBV12-4 and TRBJ2-3; maybe TRBD2 (6 bases). V was cut by 6 bases and J by 2 bases, with 18 bases left in between. There are 16 residues in the CDR3. For the CDR3, the DNA is TGTGCCAGCAGGCCCCCGGGACTGATAAACACAGATACGCAGTATTTT. This gives the protein CASRPPGLINTDTQYF.